The entry below gives a single T cell receptor (beta chain) sequence along with its context. This entry comes from a study of blood T cell repertoires in COVID-19. The wider study: Acute-phase and convalescent COVID-19 samples originated in the United States, Italy and Spain. The analysed material was cDNA or gDNA that came from T cells, B-cell-depleted T cells, or PBMCs.

Allocation to cohorts depended on clinical history reported by the participants. Per the germline V gene, CDR1 is SGDLS and CDR2 is YYNGEE. The CDR3 extends over 15 amino acids. V was pared by 3 bases and J by 2 bases, with 4 bases of the junction left unmatched. Per the study methods: Amplification of reference gene primers was used by the study to estimate nucleated cell counts. Only in-frame clones appear in the TCRdb table, and some are missing; sequencing was by immunoSEQ multiplex PCR. V, J and clone size are those of that table, while D and trimming were read from the DNA. The sample carries 350,000 to 500,000 clones, 70% to 90% recorded once.

The V and J genes are TRBV9 and TRBJ1-4; TRBD1 matches 7 bases. Sequencing input: PBMCs or T cells enriched from blood (not recorded which). The sequence derives from a woman under 30 who had been exposed to COVID-19. The chain's CDR3 is CASSARDSTNEKLFF. Written as DNA, the CDR3 is TGTGCCAGCAGCGCCAGGGACAGTACTAATGAAAAACTGTTTTTT.